These 9 T cell receptor beta chains came from one sample sequenced in a study of cytomegalovirus exposure and HLA in healthy donors. Repertoires were generated with immunoSEQ multiplex PCR, while TCRdb's copy carries only in-frame clones and drops some. Among over 200,000 clones, about 91% were seen once, and the ten largest hold 2.9%. The sequenced sample consisted of PBMCs. All receptors come from a woman aged 18-29 years in good health and CMV-seronegative.

J is TRBJ2-7 and V is TRBV27, with 7 bases fitting TRBD2. Looked up from germline, CDR1 is MNHEY and CDR2 is SMNVEV (reference sequence). The V segment lost 5 bases and the J segment 0 bases; nucleotides outside the gene matches: 4. The CDR3 length is 14 residues. CDR3 nucleotide sequence: TGTGCCAGCAGTGTAGCGGGCGGCTCCTACGAGCAGTACTTC. It yields the protein CASSVAGGSYEQYF.

This clone came up a few times. This chain links TRBV29-1 with TRBJ2-1; tentative D call: TRBD1 (5 bases). Germline CDR1 and CDR2: SQVTM and ANQGSEA. The CDR3 is 12 residues long. Trimming cost V 4 bases and J 3 bases, with 7 bases left between them. The CDR3 loop is CSVVQGYNEQFF. The CDR3 DNA reads as TGCAGCGTTGTTCAGGGCTACAATGAGCAGTTCTTC.

This clone was detected only a few times. This chain links TRBV5-6 with TRBJ2-3, with TRBD2 matching 11 bases. After removal of 2 bases from V and 3 bases from J, the junction contained 5 bases not matched to a gene. CDR3 size: 16 residues. Germline V gene sequence: CDR1 SGHDT, CDR2 YYEEEE. The CDR3 region has the DNA TGTGCCAGCAGCTTACCGGGACTAGCGGTTACAGATACGCAGTATTTT. Its protein is CASSLPGLAVTDTQYF.

V and J are TRBV7-9 and TRBJ2-5; TRBD2 is a possible D gene (6 bases). From germline, CDR1 is SEHNR and CDR2 FQNEAQ (reference sequence). This CDR3 contains 15 residues. V lost 0 bases and J 7 bases, leaving 15 bases between the germline ends. CDR3 coding DNA: TGTGCCAGCAGCTTAGCCCGGGGGATAACCGGGACCCAGTACTTC. It codes for CASSLARGITGTQYF.

The chain joins TRBV27 to TRBJ2-1; 12 nucleotides line up with TRBD2. Germline-derived CDR1 and CDR2 are MNHEY and SMNVEV (reference sequence). The CDR3 contains 15 residues. The J segment lost 4 bases and the V segment lost 7 bases, leaving 5 bases of the junction unmatched. CDR3 in amino acids: CASTSGLAGYNEQFF. CDR3 in DNA: TGTGCCAGCACCTCTGGACTAGCGGGGTACAATGAGCAGTTCTTC.

This chain uses TRBV11-2 with TRBJ2-7; the match to TRBD2 covers 10 bases. In germline, CDR1 is SGHAT, CDR2 FQNNGV. V lost 4 bases and J lost 4; bases outside the gene matches: 4. The CDR3 has 14 residues. CDR3 amino acids: CASSSAGGPYEQYF. The DNA for the CDR3 is TGTGCCAGCAGCTCAGCGGGAGGGCCTTACGAGCAGTACTTC.

This clone is a singleton in its sample. The chain links TRBV6-1 to TRBJ2-7, with a weak D call TRBD2 (6 bases). The CDR3 totals 11 residues. The germline V gene encodes CDR1 MNHNS and CDR2 SASEGT. V was trimmed by 6 bases and J by 7 bases, leaving 10 bases between them. The CDR3 sequence: CASSRAGEQYF. DNA for the CDR3: TGTGCCAGCAGCCGCGCGGGGGAGCAGTACTTC.

This chain connects TRBV28 to TRBJ1-2, with 9 bases matching TRBD1. Germline V gives CDR1 MDHEN, CDR2 SYDVKM. The CDR3 totals 14 residues. After removal of 5 bases from V and 2 bases from J, the junction contained 3 bases not matched to a gene. For the CDR3, the DNA is TGTGCCAGCAGTAGACAGGGGGAAAACTATGGCTACACCTTC. Amino acids: CASSRQGENYGYTF.

The chain carries TRBV27 and TRBJ1-1; possibly TRBD1 for D (5 bases). Germline CDR1 MNHEY, CDR2 SMNVEV (reference sequence). V lost 4 bases, J lost 6 bases, and 9 bases lay in between. This CDR3 comprises 12 residues. The CDR3 DNA follows: TGTGCCAGCAGTTCGGGGGGGTCTGAAGCTTTCTTT. Translation: CASSSGGSEAFF.